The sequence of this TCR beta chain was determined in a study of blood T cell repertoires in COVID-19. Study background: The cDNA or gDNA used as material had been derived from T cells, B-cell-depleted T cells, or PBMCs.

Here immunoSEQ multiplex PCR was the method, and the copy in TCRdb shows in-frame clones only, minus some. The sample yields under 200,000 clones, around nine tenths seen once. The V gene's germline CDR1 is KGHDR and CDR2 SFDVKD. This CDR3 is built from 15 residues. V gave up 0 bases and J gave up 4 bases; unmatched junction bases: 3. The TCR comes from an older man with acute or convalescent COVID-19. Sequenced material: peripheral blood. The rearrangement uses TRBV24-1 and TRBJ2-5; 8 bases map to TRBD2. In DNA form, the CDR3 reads TGTGCCACCAGTGATTTGCGGGGGGGGAGAGAGACCCAGTACTTC. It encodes CATSDLRGGRETQYF.